Listed here are 27 T cell receptor beta chains from one sample, sequenced in a study of blood T cell repertoires in COVID-19. The assay was immunoSEQ multiplex PCR, and TCRdb's table has in-frame clones only and misses some. The sample holds 150,000 to 190,000 clones, 70% to 90% seen once. Sequencing was performed on peripheral blood. These receptors came from a woman in her sixties or seventies with COVID-19, enrolled during active disease.

This chain uses TRBV7-3 with TRBJ2-1, with a possible D match to TRBD1 (6 bases). Germline V gene lookup returns CDR1 SGHTA and CDR2 FQGTGA. V shed 1 base and J shed 5 bases, with 9 bases lying between them. CDR3 length: 14 residues. CDR3 sequence: CASSLMGTHNEQFF. The CDR3 DNA sequence: TGTGCCAGCAGCTTAATGGGGACACACAATGAGCAGTTCTTC. The whole variable domain, remainder taken from reference TRBV7-3 and TRBJ2-1, is GAGVSQTPSNKVTEKGKYVELRCDPISGHTALYWYRQSLGQGPEFLIYFQGTGAADDSGLPNDRFFAVRPEGSVSTLKIQRTERGDSAVYLCASSLMGTHNEQFFGPGTRLTVL.

The chain employs TRBV4-2 and TRBJ1-2; D not resolved. The CDR3 consists of 11 residues. The V end lost 8 bases, the J end lost 8 bases, and 12 bases lay between the germline ends. CDR1 is LGHNA, CDR2 YNFKEQ, per germline. This chain's CDR3 is CASAGSVGYTF. Here the CDR3 DNA reads TGTGCCAGCGCGGGTTCAGTAGGCTACACCTTC.

The rearrangement uses TRBV11-3 and TRBJ2-3, with TRBD2 identical over 12 bases. The germline V gene encodes CDR1 SGHNT and CDR2 YENEEA. Losses at the gene ends were 5 bases for V and 0 bases for J; bases not matched to a gene: 3. This CDR3 contains 16 residues. The CDR3 region has the DNA TGTGCCAGCAGCCGGACTAGCGGGACTAGCACAGATACGCAGTATTTT. Encoded protein: CASSRTSGTSTDTQYF.

The CDR3 sequence is CASSLDRGDTGELFF. The CDR3 bases are TGCGCCAGCAGCTTGGACAGGGGCGACACCGGGGAGCTGTTTTTT. This chain uses TRBV5-1 with TRBJ2-2; 7 bases align to TRBD1. The CDR3 totals 15 residues. V was clipped by 0 bases and J by 3 bases; unmatched bases: 2. From germline, CDR1 is SGHRS and CDR2 YFSETQ.

The V gene is TRBV7-9, the J gene TRBJ1-1; 8 bases fit TRBD1. The CDR3 covers 15 residues. Germline trimming cut 0 bases from V and 6 bases from J; bases unmatched to any gene: 6. Germline V gene lookup returns CDR1 SEHNR and CDR2 FQNEAQ (reference sequence). The CDR3 region has the DNA TGTGCCAGCAGCTTAGCAGGGGGCAGGGGGCCTGAAGCTTTCTTT. Its protein product is CASSLAGGRGPEAFF.

CDR3 nucleotides: TGTGCCAGCAGCTTAGGGAGCGGGGTAGTCACCGGGGAGCTGTTTTTT. Its protein is CASSLGSGVVTGELFF. The rearrangement uses TRBV7-2 and TRBJ2-2; 7 bases fit TRBD2. Trimming at V came to 1 base and at J to 4 bases, leaving 6 bases not matched to a gene. CDR3 length: 16 residues. CDR1 SGHTA and CDR2 FQGNSA come from the germline V gene.

In its sample, this clone was seen once. The J gene is TRBJ2-5, the V gene TRBV18, with TRBD1 matching 11 bases. V was clipped by 4 bases and J by 1 base; unmatched bases: 2. Germline CDR1 and CDR2: KGHSH and LQKENI. This CDR3 is 15 amino acids long. Here the CDR3 DNA reads TGTGCCAGCTCACGGGGGACAGGGGGCCAAGAGACCCAGTACTTC. This encodes CASSRGTGGQETQYF.

This clone occurred once. The V and J genes are TRBV27 and TRBJ2-2; D gene uncertain. With 7 bases removed from V and 4 bases from J, the gap between germline ends came to 7 bases. This CDR3 is 12 amino acids long. Germline CDR1 reads MNHEY; CDR2 reads SMNVEV (reference sequence). CDR3 in amino acids: CASTTTTGELFF. The CDR3 coding sequence is TGTGCCAGCACCACAACCACCGGGGAGCTGTTTTTT.

The rearrangement links TRBV5-3 to TRBJ2-2; tentatively, D is TRBD1 (6 bases). TRBV5-3 is noted as an ORF with a role that remains uncertain. The CDR3 spans 14 residues. V gave up 10 bases and J gave up 3 bases, with 16 bases separating them. The CDR3 bases are TGTGCCGGGTACAGGGACGTGGACACCGGGGAGCTGTTTTTT. Amino acids: CAGYRDVDTGELFF.

The rearrangement links TRBV12-5 to TRBJ2-4; D uncertain. Trimming shortened V by 3 bases and J by 2 bases, and 8 bases separated the two germline ends. CDR1 is LGHNT and CDR2 is FRNRAP in the germline V gene. The CDR3 runs to 14 residues. This CDR3 reads CASGFGAPKNIQYF. The DNA for the CDR3 is TGTGCTAGTGGTTTTGGAGCTCCCAAAAACATTCAGTACTTC. The whole variable domain, remainder taken from reference TRBV12-5 and TRBJ2-4, is DARVTQTPRHKVTEMGQEVTMRCQPILGHNTVFWYRQTMMQGLELLAYFRNRAPLDDSGMPKDRFSAEMPDATLATLKIQPSEPRDSAVYFCASGFGAPKNIQYFGAGTRLSVL.

The chain has TRBV19 and TRBJ2-3; D might be TRBD2 (6 bases). V gave up 5 bases and J gave up 6 bases, with 15 bases separating them. CDR3 size: 14 residues. Per germline, CDR1 LNHDA and CDR2 SQIVND (reference sequence). The CDR3 DNA reads as TGTGCCAGTAGTGCGACTAGGGGCCCCGATACGCAGTATTTT. It translates to CASSATRGPDTQYF.

The V gene is TRBV9, the J gene TRBJ1-1, with 8 bases matching TRBD1. The CDR3 has 15 residues. Germline V gene data show CDR1 as SGDLS and CDR2 as YYNGEE. V gave up 4 bases and J gave up 11 bases; unmatched junction bases: 16. The CDR3, as DNA: TGTGCCAGCAGCCCCGGGACAGGTGGGGCCCTGAGTGCTTTCTTT. It is translated as CASSPGTGGALSAFF. Based on the CDR3 plus reference TRBV9 and TRBJ1-1, the full variable domain is DSGVTQTPKHLITATGQRVTLRCSPRSGDLSVYWYQQSLDQGLQFLIQYYNGEERAKGNILERFSAQQFPDLHSELNLSSLELGDSALYFCASSPGTGGALSAFFGQGTRLTVV.

The chain joins TRBV10-1 to TRBJ1-1; D possibly corresponds to TRBD1 (5 bases). Germline CDR1 reads WNHNN; CDR2 reads SYGVQD (reference sequence). This CDR3 is built from 14 residues. The V end lost 2 bases, the J end lost 1 base, and 8 bases lay between the germline ends. CDR3 DNA sequence: TGCGCCAGCAGTGAGCGTCAGGGGAACACTGAAGCTTTCTTT. It encodes CASSERQGNTEAFF.

The V call is TRBV29-1, the J call TRBJ1-2; 9 bases fit TRBD1. Looked up from germline, CDR1 is SQVTM and CDR2 is ANQGSEA. The CDR3 has 12 residues. V shed 8 bases and J 4 bases; nucleotides not matched to a gene: 5. CDR3 protein: CSSGTGTYGYTF. CDR3 DNA sequence: TGCAGCTCCGGGACAGGGACCTATGGCTACACCTTC.

This clone appeared a single time. V gene TRBV7-3 combines with J gene TRBJ2-1; 10 nucleotides match TRBD1. The CDR3 has 16 residues. The germline V gene has CDR1 SGHTA and CDR2 FQGTGA. J lost 6 bases, V lost 6 bases, and 11 bases had no gene match. For the CDR3, the DNA is TGTGCCAGCAGGCATACGGGACAGGGGCAAGTCAATGAGCAGTTCTTC. Translation gives CASRHTGQGQVNEQFF.

V usage is TRBV24-1 and J usage is TRBJ2-7; 10 positions match TRBD1. The ends lost 3 bases at V and 5 bases at J; junction bases unmatched: 6. This CDR3 has 15 amino acids. The germline CDR1 and CDR2 sequences are KGHDR and SFDVKD. The CDR3 here is CATSDTGTGVHEQYF. The CDR3 DNA is TGTGCCACCAGTGATACCGGGACAGGGGTCCACGAGCAGTACTTC.

The V gene is TRBV27, the J gene TRBJ1-1; D may be TRBD1 (5 bases). V dropped 5 bases and J dropped 8 bases, with 18 bases sitting between them. The CDR3 consists of 14 residues. Germline V gene data show CDR1 as MNHEY and CDR2 as SMNVEV (reference sequence). This chain's CDR3 is CASSTYETGTEAFF. DNA for the CDR3: TGTGCCAGCAGTACTTACGAAACAGGAACAGAAGCTTTCTTT.

The chain is built from TRBV29-1 and TRBJ2-1; TRBD1 matches 8 bases. Germline-derived CDR1 and CDR2 are SQVTM and ANQGSEA. This CDR3 region has 13 residues. J gave up 3 bases and V 4 bases, and 2 bases lay outside the gene matches. CDR3 sequence (DNA): TGCAGCGTTGCCAGGGGGCTCTACAATGAGCAGTTCTTC. Amino acid sequence: CSVARGLYNEQFF.

The chain links TRBV15 to TRBJ1-2; TRBD1 might be the D (6 bases). The CDR3 sequence is 16 residues long. The germline V and J ends were trimmed by 0 bases and 5 bases, with 16 bases remaining between them. Per the germline V gene, CDR1 is LNHNV and CDR2 is YYDKDF (reference sequence). The CDR3 sequence is CATSRDLEGVGYGYTF. The CDR3 DNA follows: TGTGCCACCAGCAGAGATCTTGAGGGGGTCGGGTATGGCTACACCTTC. The variable domain in full, completed from reference TRBV15 and TRBJ1-2, reads DAMVIQNPRYQVTQFGKPVTLSCSQTLNHNVMYWYQQKSSQAPKLLFHYYDKDFNNEADTPDNFQSRRPNTSFCFLDIRSPGLGDTAMYLCATSRDLEGVGYGYTFGSGTRLTVV.

This chain connects TRBV6-5 to TRBJ1-1; 9 nucleotides line up with TRBD1. Germline V gives CDR1 MNHEY, CDR2 SVGAGI. The CDR3 runs 11 residues. J was trimmed by 8 bases and V by 7 bases; bases with no gene match: 2. The DNA of the CDR3 is TGTGCCAGCATAGGACAGGGGGAAGCTTTCTTT. This encodes CASIGQGEAFF.

V gene TRBV29-1 combines with J gene TRBJ2-3; maybe TRBD1 (5 bases). From germline, CDR1 is SQVTM and CDR2 ANQGSEA. This CDR3 region has 13 residues. V lost 3 bases and J lost 1, with 8 bases in between. This chain's CDR3 is CSVDPRGTDTQYF. The CDR3 DNA reads TGCAGCGTTGATCCCAGGGGCACAGATACGCAGTATTTT.

The genes are TRBV19 and TRBJ2-7; 10 positions match TRBD2. The CDR3 totals 16 residues. After removal of 3 bases from V and 4 bases from J, the junction contained 9 bases not matched to a gene. From germline, CDR1 is LNHDA and CDR2 SQIVND (reference sequence). The CDR3 DNA reads as TGTGCCAGTAGTATCGGAGCTAGCGGGAGCTGGTACGAGCAGTACTTC. Its protein product is CASSIGASGSWYEQYF.

This clone was seen only once. In the same sample, other DNA sequences code for this CDR3. V and J are TRBV3-1 (or the pseudogene TRBV3-2) and TRBJ2-2; TRBD1 matches 8 bases. The CDR3 extends over 15 amino acids. V dropped 3 bases and J dropped 5; count of bases not matched to a gene: 5. CDR1 is LGHDT and CDR2 is YNNKEL in the germline V gene (reference sequence). The CDR3 is CASSQRTGRTGELFF. CDR3 DNA sequence: TGTGCCAGCAGCCAGCGGACAGGGCGGACCGGGGAGCTGTTTTTT.

This chain joins TRBV28 and TRBJ1-1; tentative D call: TRBD1 (6 bases). This CDR3 contains 15 residues. V lost 6 bases to trimming and J lost 5 bases, with 19 bases between them. Germline-derived CDR1 and CDR2 are MDHEN and SYDVKM. The CDR3 loop reads CASRASVGGGTEAFF. In DNA, the CDR3 is TGTGCCAGCAGGGCGTCAGTTGGGGGCGGGACTGAAGCTTTCTTT.

The rearrangement uses TRBV5-5 and TRBJ1-2; TRBD1 matches at 8 bases. The ends lost 1 base at V and 3 bases at J; junction bases unmatched: 2. In germline, CDR1 is SGHKS, CDR2 YYEKEE (reference sequence). The CDR3 is 14 amino acids. CDR3 residues: CASSLQGADYGYTF. Here the CDR3 DNA reads TGTGCCAGCAGCTTGCAGGGGGCGGACTATGGCTACACCTTC.

The chain carries TRBV14 and TRBJ1-1; 7 bases line up with TRBD1. The CDR3 is 13 residues long. Looked up from germline, CDR1 is SGHDN and CDR2 is FVKESK. Trimming at V came to 5 bases and at J to 5 bases, leaving 5 bases not matched to a gene. CDR3 region: CASSIYRGTEAFF. In nucleotides, the CDR3 is TGTGCCAGCAGCATTTACAGGGGAACTGAAGCTTTCTTT.

In its sample, this clone was seen a few times. The chain uses TRBV24-1 and TRBJ2-1; 8 nucleotides agree with TRBD2. Germline V gives CDR1 KGHDR, CDR2 SFDVKD. The CDR3 runs 13 residues. V lost 9 bases, J lost 6 bases, and 6 bases stayed unmatched. In DNA form, the CDR3 reads TGTGCCACCTCAGCGGGAGTCGTCAATGAGCAGTTCTTC. Translated: CATSAGVVNEQFF.